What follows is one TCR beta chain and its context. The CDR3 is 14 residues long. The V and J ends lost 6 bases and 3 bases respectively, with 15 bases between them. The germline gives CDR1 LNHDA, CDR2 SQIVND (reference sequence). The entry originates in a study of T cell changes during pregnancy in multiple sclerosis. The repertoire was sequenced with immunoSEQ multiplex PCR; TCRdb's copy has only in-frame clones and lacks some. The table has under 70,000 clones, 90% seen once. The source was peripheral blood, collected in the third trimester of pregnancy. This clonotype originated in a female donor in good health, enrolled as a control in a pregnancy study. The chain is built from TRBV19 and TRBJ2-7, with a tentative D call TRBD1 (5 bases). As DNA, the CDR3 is TGTGCCAGTAGCCCTCGACAGACGAGCTACGAGCAGTACTTC. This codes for CASSPRQTSYEQYF.